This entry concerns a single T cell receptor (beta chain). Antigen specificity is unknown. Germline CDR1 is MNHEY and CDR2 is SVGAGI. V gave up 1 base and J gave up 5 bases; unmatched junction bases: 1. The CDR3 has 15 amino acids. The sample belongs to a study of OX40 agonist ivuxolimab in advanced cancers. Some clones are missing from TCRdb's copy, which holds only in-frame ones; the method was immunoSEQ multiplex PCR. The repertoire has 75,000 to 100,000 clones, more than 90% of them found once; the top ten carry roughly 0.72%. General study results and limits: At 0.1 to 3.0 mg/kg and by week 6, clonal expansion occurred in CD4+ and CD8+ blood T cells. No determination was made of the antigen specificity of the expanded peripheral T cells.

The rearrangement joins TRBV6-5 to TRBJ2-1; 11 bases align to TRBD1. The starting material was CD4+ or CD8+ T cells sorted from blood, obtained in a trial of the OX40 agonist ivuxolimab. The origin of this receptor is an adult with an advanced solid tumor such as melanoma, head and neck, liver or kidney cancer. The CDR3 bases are TGTGCCAGCAGTTACTGGGGACAGGGGGACAATGAGCAGTTCTTC. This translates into CASSYWGQGDNEQFF.